These 24 T cell receptor beta chains originate from one sample sequenced in a study of quantifying T cell responses using KT2 cells. For the study at large: Reverse transcription used primers in the TCR alpha and beta constant regions.

Each cDNA got a UMI-containing oligo ligated at its 3' end. The first PCR ran 3 to 5 cycles with an equimolar RC1.1 and RC1.2 beta primer mix. TCRdb called the UMI-ligation and nested PCR reads again in MiXCR, with one record for every CDR3 protein. The profile covers fewer than 40,000 distinct CDR3 sequences, with roughly 8% appearing a single time and about 15% taken by the ten largest. Sequences were obtained from PBMCs spiked with cells of the T cell clone KT2. The receptors originated from a human donor.

This clonotype was seen at least ten times. The rearrangement links TRBV15 to TRBJ1-2; 7 bases match TRBD1. V lost 0 bases and J lost 6; bases outside the gene matches: 7. The CDR3 contains 15 residues. Looked up from germline, CDR1 is LNHNV and CDR2 is YYDKDF (reference sequence). The CDR3 DNA follows: TGTGCCACCAGCAGAGATTGGGCAGGGGGTGATGGCTACACCTTC. This codes for CATSRDWAGGDGYTF.

The table lists this clonotype with many counts. V is TRBV18 and J is TRBJ1-5, with D possibly matching TRBD1 (5 bases). The CDR3 is 15 residues long. Germline CDR1 KGHSH, CDR2 LQKENI. V shed 0 bases and J shed 1 base, with 7 bases lying between them. This CDR3 reads CASSPPSGSNQPQHF. The CDR3 DNA reads as TGTGCCAGCTCACCACCCTCAGGGAGCAATCAGCCCCAGCATTTT.

This clonotype was counted many times. This chain joins TRBV20-1 and TRBJ2-1; 9 positions match TRBD2. Germline assignment: CDR1 DFQATT and CDR2 SNEGSKA (reference sequence). The V and J ends lost 7 bases and 8 bases, in that order; junction bases with no gene match: 6. The CDR3 totals 12 residues. Here the CDR3 reads CSVAGADHEQFF. The CDR3 nucleotides read TGCAGTGTAGCGGGGGCGGATCATGAGCAGTTCTTC.

This clonotype was counted many times. The rearrangement links TRBV6-6 to TRBJ2-5, with unresolved D. Per the germline V gene, CDR1 is MNHNY and CDR2 is SVGAGI (reference sequence). The CDR3 has 13 residues. The V end lost 9 bases, the J end lost 3 bases, and 14 bases lay between the germline ends. The chain's CDR3 is CASRAPSEETQYF. The CDR3 coding sequence is TGTGCCAGTCGAGCGCCTAGTGAAGAGACCCAGTACTTC.

The chain combines TRBV7-3 with TRBJ2-7, with 8 bases aligning to TRBD2. The CDR3 runs 14 residues. Germline V gene data show CDR1 as SGHTA and CDR2 as FQGTGA. The trim removed 6 bases at V and 7 bases at J, leaving 11 bases unmatched. CDR3 nucleotide sequence: TGTGCCAGCAGGAAAAGCGGGAGCTCTGGGGAGCAGTACTTC. It codes for CASRKSGSSGEQYF.

This clonotype was observed at least ten times. The chain employs TRBV7-2 and TRBJ2-1; D uncertain. This CDR3 region has 11 residues. V was cut by 5 bases and J by 4 bases, with 3 bases left in between. Germline V gene lookup returns CDR1 SGHTA and CDR2 FQGNSA. CDR3 sequence (DNA): TGTGCCAGCAGCCGGTACAATGAGCAGTTCTTC. Encoded protein: CASSRYNEQFF.

This clonotype was seen at least ten times. The chain links TRBV4-1 to TRBJ2-7; TRBD1 might be the D (6 bases). The CDR3 has 13 residues. Trimming shortened V by 3 bases and J by 3 bases, and 9 bases separated the two germline ends. Germline values: CDR1 MGHRA, CDR2 YSYEKL. The chain's CDR3 is CASSHAQGYEQYF. CDR3 DNA sequence: TGCGCCAGCAGCCATGCACAGGGCTACGAGCAGTACTTC.

A few counts support this clonotype. This chain connects TRBV5-1 to TRBJ2-5; D might be TRBD1 (7 bases). This CDR3 is built from 16 residues. The V and J ends lost 4 bases and 5 bases respectively, with 21 bases between them. Germline CDR1 is SGHRS and CDR2 is YFSETQ. CDR3 sequence: CASSGGGRGPQETQYF. CDR3 DNA sequence: TGCGCCAGCAGCGGAGGGGGCAGGGGACCCCAGGAGACCCAGTACTTC.

This chain uses TRBV20-1 with TRBJ1-5, with TRBD1 matching 8 bases. V lost 6 bases and J lost 5; bases outside the gene matches: 9. The germline V gene has CDR1 DFQATT and CDR2 SNEGSKA (reference sequence). The CDR3 totals 14 residues. In DNA form, the CDR3 reads TGCAGTGCAAGATCCGGGACAGGCCATCAGCCCCAGCATTTT. It translates to CSARSGTGHQPQHF.

This clonotype was recorded many times. The chain links TRBV6-5 to TRBJ1-3, with D unclear. CDR3 length: 14 residues. Germline CDR1 MNHEY, CDR2 SVGAGI. V was pared by 6 bases and J by 0 bases, with 9 bases between. The CDR3 region has the DNA TGTGCCAGCAGCTCAGGTCACTCTGGAAACACCATATATTTT. Its translation is CASSSGHSGNTIYF.

This chain uses TRBV4-1 with TRBJ1-2; D possibly corresponds to TRBD1 (5 bases). The CDR3 has 13 residues. V gave up 1 base and J gave up 6 bases, with 9 bases separating them. CDR1 is MGHRA and CDR2 is YSYEKL in the germline V gene. The CDR3 sequence: CASSQAGTNGYTF. The CDR3 DNA follows: TGCGCCAGCAGCCAAGCAGGGACCAATGGCTACACCTTC.

This clonotype came up many times. J is TRBJ2-5 and V is TRBV4-3; 7 bases are a match to TRBD1. V lost 0 bases and J lost 2; bases outside the gene matches: 6. The CDR3 is 16 residues long. Germline loops: CDR1 LGHNA, CDR2 YSLEER. CDR3 in DNA: TGCGCCAGCAGCCAAGATACCGGGACAGAGCAAGAGACCCAGTACTTC. Amino acid sequence: CASSQDTGTEQETQYF.

This clonotype was counted many times. The chain employs TRBV20-1 and TRBJ2-2; D possibly corresponds to TRBD2 (6 bases). Deletions cut 4 bases from V and 4 bases from J, with 16 bases between. The germline CDR1 and CDR2 sequences are DFQATT and SNEGSKA (reference sequence). This CDR3 is built from 15 residues. In DNA form, the CDR3 reads TGCAGTGCTAAAGGAACGGGAGCGGTCACCGGGGAGCTGTTTTTT. Protein product: CSAKGTGAVTGELFF.

This clonotype showed up just a few times. This chain connects TRBV20-1 to TRBJ2-1, with D perhaps matching TRBD2 (6 bases). The V gene's germline CDR1 is DFQATT and CDR2 SNEGSKA (reference sequence). This CDR3 contains 16 residues. Trimming removed 0 bases at V and 7 bases at J, with 19 bases between. In DNA form, the CDR3 reads TGCAGTGCTAGAGATAGTGAGCGGGCCCCACCGAATGAGCAGTTCTTC. This codes for CSARDSERAPPNEQFF.

At least ten counts were recorded for this clonotype. The J gene is TRBJ1-3, the V gene TRBV10-1; D remains ambiguous. V shed 5 bases and J shed 1 base, with 6 bases lying between them. Germline V gene lookup returns CDR1 WNHNN and CDR2 SYGVQD (reference sequence). The CDR3 is 13 residues long. The CDR3 sequence is CASSLDSGNTIYF. CDR3 nucleotides: TGCGCCAGCAGTTTGGATTCTGGAAACACCATATATTTT.

This clonotype was counted only a few times. The chain links TRBV5-1 to TRBJ1-4; 9 positions agree with TRBD1. The CDR3 sequence is 13 residues long. The ends lost 1 base at V and 13 bases at J; junction bases unmatched: 5. Per the germline V gene, CDR1 is SGHRS and CDR2 is YFSETQ. Written as DNA, the CDR3 is TGCGCCAGCAGCTTGACCGGGACAGGGAGACTGTTTTTT. It codes for CASSLTGTGRLFF.

This clonotype came up many times. This chain connects TRBV5-1 to TRBJ2-3; possible D gene TRBD1, 6 bases. Per germline, CDR1 SGHRS and CDR2 YFSETQ. The ends were cut back, 1 base at V and 6 bases at J, with 12 bases in the middle. The CDR3 sequence is 14 residues long. The CDR3 sequence is CASSLPRTGDTQYF. Written as DNA, the CDR3 is TGCGCCAGCAGCTTGCCCAGAACAGGGGATACGCAGTATTTT.

This clonotype was recorded many times. Germline and junction disagree at one end, which may indicate a read error. The V call is TRBV29-1, the J call TRBJ1-4; 7 bases line up with TRBD1. The CDR3 is 14 residues long. In germline, CDR1 is SQVTM, CDR2 ANQGSEA. The CDR3 region is CSAARGGSNEKLFF. Written as DNA, the CDR3 is TGCAGCGCGGCCAGGGGGGGATCTAACGAAAAACTGTTTTTT.

The table lists this clonotype with many counts. CDR3 sequence reads: CASVGEPGNTIYF. CDR3 in DNA: TGTGCCAGCGTCGGGGAACCTGGAAACACCATATATTTT. The chain recombines TRBV2 with TRBJ1-3; D not certain. CDR3 length: 13 residues. V lost 8 bases to trimming and J lost 2 bases, with 10 bases between them. CDR1 is SNHLY and CDR2 is FYNNEI in the germline V gene.

This clonotype was detected ten times or more. The chain has TRBV7-9 and TRBJ2-1; 14 bases agree with TRBD2. Unmatched junction bases numbered 5, after V lost 4 bases and J lost 3 bases. CDR3 size: 17 residues. Germline CDR1 is SEHNR and CDR2 is FQNEAQ (reference sequence). The CDR3 loop reads CASSSGTSGSYYNEQFF. CDR3 nucleotide sequence: TGTGCCAGCAGCTCTGGGACTAGCGGGAGTTACTACAATGAGCAGTTCTTC.

As for this clonotype: The junction and the germline gene differ at one end; a read error may be behind it. This chain uses TRBV6-2 or TRBV6-3 with TRBJ1-4, with D hard to call. CDR1 is MNHEY, CDR2 SVGEGT, per germline. The CDR3 length is 13 residues. The CDR3, as DNA: TGTGCCAGCAGCTCCACCCATTCAATAAACTCGATTTTT. Its protein product is CASSSTHSINSIF.

This clonotype was observed a few times. V is TRBV27 and J is TRBJ2-7; the match to TRBD2 covers 9 bases. The germline V gene has CDR1 MNHEY and CDR2 SMNVEV (reference sequence). Losses at the gene ends were 5 bases for V and 2 bases for J; bases not matched to a gene: 7. The CDR3 length is 15 residues. CDR3 residues: CASSGTGTSPYEQYF. CDR3 DNA: TGTGCCAGCAGTGGGACCGGGACTAGCCCCTACGAGCAGTACTTC.

This clonotype was observed many times. The chain carries TRBV29-1 and TRBJ2-7; either TRBD1 or TRBD2 may fit D (6 bases each). Trimming pared 4 bases from V and 4 bases from J, leaving 17 bases between. CDR3 length: 14 amino acids. Germline V lookup: CDR1 SQVTM, CDR2 ANQGSEA. The CDR3 DNA reads TGCAGCGTTGGAGGGGGGCCAACCACGTACGAGCAGTACTTC. The encoded protein is CSVGGGPTTYEQYF.

The CDR3 loop is CASSDADRSYEQYF. In DNA form, the CDR3 reads TGTGCCAGCAGTGATGCGGACAGGTCCTACGAGCAGTACTTC. The genes are TRBV2 and TRBJ2-7; 7 bases fit TRBD1. The CDR3 is 14 amino acids. The V and J ends lost 3 bases and 1 base, in that order; junction bases with no gene match: 3. Per germline, CDR1 SNHLY and CDR2 FYNNEI.